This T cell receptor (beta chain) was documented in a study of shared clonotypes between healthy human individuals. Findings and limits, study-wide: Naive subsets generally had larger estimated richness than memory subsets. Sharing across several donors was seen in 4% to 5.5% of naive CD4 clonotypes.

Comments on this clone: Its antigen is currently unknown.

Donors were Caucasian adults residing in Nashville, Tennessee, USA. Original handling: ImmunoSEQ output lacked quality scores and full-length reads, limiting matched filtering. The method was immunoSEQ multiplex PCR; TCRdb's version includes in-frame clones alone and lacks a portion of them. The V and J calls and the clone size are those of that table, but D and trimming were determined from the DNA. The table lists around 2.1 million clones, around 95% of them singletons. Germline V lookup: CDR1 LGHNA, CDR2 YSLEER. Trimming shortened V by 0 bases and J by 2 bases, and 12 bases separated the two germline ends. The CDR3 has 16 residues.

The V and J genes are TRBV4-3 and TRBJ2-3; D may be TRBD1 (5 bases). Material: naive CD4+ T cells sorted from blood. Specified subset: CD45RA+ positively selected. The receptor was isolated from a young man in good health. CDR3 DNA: TGCGCCAGCAGCCAAGAGTCAGGGCAATACACAGATACGCAGTATTTT. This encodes CASSQESGQYTDTQYF.